This is a list of T cell receptor beta chains from one sample in a study of T cells in Graves' hyperthyroidism and ophthalmopathy. TCRdb itself ran the multiplex PCR reads through MiXCR, one entry per CDR3 protein. The sample has around 600,000 distinct CDR3 sequences; 15% to 17% are singletons. Sequencing used blood. The origin of the receptors is a woman aged 25-40 years with Graves' hyperthyroidism. Both conserved end residues are part of each CDR3. Fields, in order: V gene, J gene, clone size, D gene, CDR3 protein, CDR3 DNA. The D gene is left open where the match is weak. A clone size is listed for some rows: how often the clone was seen (once, few, many), or a class if it is expanded.

v_call: TRBV11-2; j_call: TRBJ2-3; clone_size: many; d_call: TRBD2; cdr3_aa: CASSLFSEASGSTDTQYF; cdr3_nt: TGTGCCAGCAGCTTGTTCTCGGAGGCTAGCGGGAGCACAGATACGCAGTATTTT
v_call: TRBV18; j_call: TRBJ1-4; clone_size: few; d_call: -; cdr3_aa: CASSALTGANEKLFF; cdr3_nt: TGTGCCAGCTCAGCTTTGACAGGAGCTAATGAAAAACTGTTTTTT
v_call: TRBV7-9; j_call: TRBJ2-3; clone_size: -; d_call: -; cdr3_aa: CASSSSLGDTQYF; cdr3_nt: TGTGCCAGCAGCAGCAGCTTGGGAGATACGCAGTATTTT
v_call: TRBV5-1; j_call: TRBJ2-7; clone_size: many; d_call: -; cdr3_aa: CASSLEGEGYEQYF; cdr3_nt: TGCGCCAGCAGCTTAGAGGGTGAGGGCTACGAGCAGTACTTC
v_call: TRBV7-2; j_call: TRBJ2-2; clone_size: -; d_call: TRBD2; cdr3_aa: CASSLAGASVTGELFF; cdr3_nt: TGTGCCAGCAGCCTAGCGGGGGCGTCGGTCACCGGGGAGCTGTTTTTT
v_call: TRBV6-1; j_call: TRBJ2-7; clone_size: many; d_call: -; cdr3_aa: CASSPQNGGPGEQYF; cdr3_nt: TGTGCCAGCAGTCCCCAAAATGGGGGGCCGGGCGAGCAGTACTTC
v_call: TRBV20-1; j_call: TRBJ2-1; clone_size: many; d_call: TRBD2; cdr3_aa: CSAAGLAGEGPTDEQFF; cdr3_nt: TGCAGTGCTGCGGGACTAGCGGGAGAAGGACCTACAGATGAGCAGTTCTTC
v_call: TRBV7-9; j_call: TRBJ2-1; clone_size: many; d_call: -; cdr3_aa: CAIGLGTQNEQFF; cdr3_nt: TGTGCCATCGGCCTAGGGACCCAAAATGAGCAGTTCTTC
v_call: TRBV6-1; j_call: TRBJ2-3; clone_size: few; d_call: TRBD1; cdr3_aa: CASSQGGIGTDTQYF; cdr3_nt: TGTGCCAGCAGTCAAGGGGGCATCGGCACAGATACGCAGTATTTT
v_call: TRBV9; j_call: TRBJ2-1; clone_size: -; d_call: TRBD2; cdr3_aa: CASSGPPSGSSYNEQFF; cdr3_nt: TGTGCCAGCAGCGGCCCCCCTAGCGGGAGCTCCTACAATGAGCAGTTCTTC
v_call: TRBV6-1; j_call: TRBJ2-4; clone_size: -; d_call: -; cdr3_aa: CASSLTRTGGVNIQYF; cdr3_nt: TGTGCCAGCAGTTTGACGAGGACTGGAGGGGTGAACATTCAGTACTTC
v_call: TRBV28; j_call: TRBJ2-5; clone_size: many; d_call: TRBD2; cdr3_aa: CASSLLGTSGQETQYF; cdr3_nt: TGTGCCAGCAGTTTATTGGGGACTAGCGGTCAAGAGACCCAGTACTTC
v_call: TRBV20-1; j_call: TRBJ2-3; clone_size: -; d_call: -; cdr3_aa: CSASGRRDTQYF; cdr3_nt: TGCAGTGCTAGCGGGAGACGGGATACGCAGTATTTT
v_call: TRBV15; j_call: TRBJ2-3; clone_size: -; d_call: -; cdr3_aa: CATSVGTADTQYF; cdr3_nt: TGTGCCACCAGCGTCGGGACGGCAGATACGCAGTATTTT
v_call: TRBV27; j_call: TRBJ2-1; clone_size: many; d_call: TRBD2; cdr3_aa: CASRRFGGSYNEQFF; cdr3_nt: TGTGCCAGCAGGCGGTTCGGGGGGTCCTACAATGAGCAGTTCTTC
v_call: TRBV24-1; j_call: TRBJ2-1; clone_size: -; d_call: -; cdr3_aa: CATRRYNEQFF; cdr3_nt: TGTGCCACCAGGAGGTACAATGAGCAGTTCTTC
v_call: TRBV27; j_call: TRBJ2-7; clone_size: many; d_call: TRBD2; cdr3_aa: CASSFTSGRAFYEQYF; cdr3_nt: TGTGCCAGCAGTTTCACTAGCGGGAGGGCCTTCTACGAGCAGTACTTC
v_call: TRBV5-1; j_call: TRBJ2-7; clone_size: few; d_call: TRBD2; cdr3_aa: CASSALAGAVYEQYF; cdr3_nt: TGCGCCAGCAGCGCCCTAGCGGGAGCGGTTTACGAGCAGTACTTC
v_call: TRBV20-1; j_call: TRBJ2-3; clone_size: few; d_call: -; cdr3_aa: CSVTFGTSSTDTQYF; cdr3_nt: TGCAGTGTCACCTTCGGCACGAGTAGCACAGATACGCAGTATTTT
v_call: TRBV12-3/TRBV12-4; j_call: TRBJ2-7; clone_size: many; d_call: TRBD1; cdr3_aa: CASSPDRVTYEQYF; cdr3_nt: TGTGCCAGCAGTCCGGACAGGGTAACCTACGAGCAGTACTTC
v_call: TRBV29-1; j_call: TRBJ1-5; clone_size: many; d_call: -; cdr3_aa: CSVAQGSNQPQHF; cdr3_nt: TGCAGCGTTGCGCAGGGCAGCAATCAGCCCCAGCATTTT
v_call: TRBV29-1; j_call: TRBJ1-4; clone_size: many; d_call: -; cdr3_aa: CSATDLPTNEKLFF; cdr3_nt: TGCAGCGCTACGGACCTTCCAACTAATGAAAAACTGTTTTTT
v_call: TRBV30; j_call: TRBJ2-5; clone_size: many; d_call: -; cdr3_aa: CAWTQGQETQYF; cdr3_nt: TGTGCCTGGACTCAGGGGCAAGAGACCCAGTACTTC
v_call: TRBV2; j_call: TRBJ1-2; clone_size: many; d_call: -; cdr3_aa: CASSAGSPYGYTF; cdr3_nt: TGTGCCAGCAGTGCCGGGAGCCCATATGGCTACACCTTC
v_call: TRBV19; j_call: TRBJ2-1; clone_size: -; d_call: TRBD2; cdr3_aa: CASSTRLAGGPAYNKQFF; cdr3_nt: TGTGCCAGTAGTACCCGACTAGCGGGAGGGCCGGCCTACAATAAGCAGTTCTTC
v_call: TRBV20-1; j_call: TRBJ2-7; clone_size: -; d_call: -; cdr3_aa: CSARDRQALGEQYF; cdr3_nt: TGCAGTGCTAGAGATCGACAGGCCCTCGGGGAGCAGTACTTC
v_call: TRBV5-1; j_call: TRBJ2-3; clone_size: many; d_call: -; cdr3_aa: CASRAGTDTQYF; cdr3_nt: TGCGCCAGCAGAGCGGGCACAGATACGCAGTATTTT
v_call: TRBV20-1; j_call: TRBJ2-1; clone_size: many; d_call: TRBD2; cdr3_aa: CSAQRGPSYNEQFF; cdr3_nt: TGCAGTGCTCAGCGGGGCCCCTCCTACAATGAGCAGTTCTTC
v_call: TRBV7-3; j_call: TRBJ2-1; clone_size: many; d_call: -; cdr3_aa: CASSLWDSPGNEQFF; cdr3_nt: TGTGCCAGCAGCTTATGGGACTCCCCAGGCAATGAGCAGTTCTTC
v_call: TRBV27; j_call: TRBJ2-2; clone_size: few; d_call: TRBD2; cdr3_aa: CASSSPGLAGTGELLF; cdr3_nt: TGTGCCAGCAGTTCTCCGGGACTAGCGGGTACCGGGGAGCTGCTTTTT
v_call: TRBV6-1; j_call: TRBJ1-1; clone_size: many; d_call: -; cdr3_aa: CASSLSGTGTEAFF; cdr3_nt: TGTGCCAGCAGTCTATCAGGGACGGGGACTGAAGCTTTCTTT
v_call: TRBV9; j_call: TRBJ2-2; clone_size: -; d_call: -; cdr3_aa: CASSVGPMGTGELFF; cdr3_nt: TGTGCCAGCAGCGTTGGCCCAATGGGCACCGGGGAGCTGTTTTTT
v_call: TRBV5-1; j_call: TRBJ2-2; clone_size: -; d_call: -; cdr3_aa: CASSLAGGMNTGELFF; cdr3_nt: TGCGCCAGCAGCTTGGCCGGCGGTATGAACACCGGGGAGCTGTTTTTT
v_call: TRBV27; j_call: TRBJ2-7; clone_size: many; d_call: TRBD2; cdr3_aa: CASSRTGNLAGVVGEQYF; cdr3_nt: TGTGCCAGCAGCCGGACAGGTAATCTAGCGGGAGTAGTCGGCGAGCAGTACTTC
v_call: TRBV7-9; j_call: TRBJ2-1; clone_size: many; d_call: -; cdr3_aa: CASSLGRDGHEQFF; cdr3_nt: TGTGCCAGCAGCTTAGGACGGGACGGTCATGAGCAGTTCTTC
v_call: TRBV7-9; j_call: TRBJ1-1; clone_size: once; d_call: TRBD1; cdr3_aa: CASSPTGGTVTAAFF; cdr3_nt: TGTGCCAGCAGCCCGACAGGGGGCACGGTCACTGCAGCTTTCTTT
v_call: TRBV9; j_call: TRBJ2-5; clone_size: -; d_call: -; cdr3_aa: CASSVDGGSETQYF; cdr3_nt: TGTGCCAGCAGCGTAGATGGGGGGTCAGAGACCCAGTACTTC
v_call: TRBV5-1; j_call: TRBJ1-2; clone_size: few; d_call: -; cdr3_aa: CASKSEPTNYGYTF; cdr3_nt: TGCGCCAGCAAGTCAGAGCCCACTAACTATGGCTACACCTTC
v_call: TRBV9; j_call: TRBJ1-4; clone_size: many; d_call: TRBD1; cdr3_aa: CASSPWTGRNEKLFF; cdr3_nt: TGTGCCAGCAGCCCATGGACAGGGAGAAATGAAAAACTGTTTTTT
v_call: TRBV11-2; j_call: TRBJ2-1; clone_size: many; d_call: -; cdr3_aa: CASSLAFSGNEQFF; cdr3_nt: TGTGCCAGCAGCTTAGCCTTCTCTGGAAATGAGCAGTTCTTC
v_call: TRBV7-9; j_call: TRBJ1-6; clone_size: many; d_call: TRBD1; cdr3_aa: CASGGWTGTFHF; cdr3_nt: TGTGCCAGCGGGGGCTGGACAGGTACATTCCACTTT
v_call: TRBV19; j_call: TRBJ2-5; clone_size: -; d_call: -; cdr3_aa: CASRMGETQYF; cdr3_nt: TGTGCCAGTAGAATGGGGGAGACCCAGTACTTC
v_call: TRBV5-4; j_call: TRBJ2-2; clone_size: -; d_call: TRBD2; cdr3_aa: CASRPGLAVTGELFF; cdr3_nt: TGTGCCAGCCGGCCGGGACTAGCGGTGACCGGGGAGCTGTTTTTT
v_call: TRBV7-9; j_call: TRBJ2-3; clone_size: many; d_call: -; cdr3_aa: CASSVEGDTQYF; cdr3_nt: TGTGCCAGCAGTGTTGAGGGAGATACGCAGTATTTT
v_call: TRBV7-2; j_call: TRBJ2-1; clone_size: many; d_call: TRBD2; cdr3_aa: CASSLRRTSGRASMENEQFF; cdr3_nt: TGTGCCAGCAGCCTGAGACGAACTAGCGGGAGGGCCAGTATGGAGAATGAGCAGTTCTTC
v_call: TRBV10-3; j_call: TRBJ2-3; clone_size: few; d_call: TRBD1; cdr3_aa: CAISLDRVTDTQYF; cdr3_nt: TGTGCCATCAGTTTGGACAGGGTCACAGATACGCAGTATTTT
v_call: TRBV29-1; j_call: TRBJ2-3; clone_size: many; d_call: TRBD2; cdr3_aa: CSVEVQREWFADTQYF; cdr3_nt: TGCAGCGTTGAAGTACAGCGGGAGTGGTTTGCAGATACGCAGTATTTT
v_call: TRBV20-1; j_call: TRBJ2-7; clone_size: -; d_call: TRBD2; cdr3_aa: CSAQSGLADYEQYF; cdr3_nt: TGCAGTGCCCAATCGGGACTAGCGGACTACGAGCAGTACTTC
v_call: TRBV27; j_call: TRBJ2-1; clone_size: -; d_call: -; cdr3_aa: CASSLTGVPGFDNEQFF; cdr3_nt: TGTGCCAGCAGTTTGACGGGAGTACCCGGTTTTGACAATGAGCAGTTCTTC
v_call: TRBV12-3/TRBV12-4; j_call: TRBJ1-1; clone_size: many; d_call: -; cdr3_aa: CASRLVGTEAFF; cdr3_nt: TGTGCCAGCAGATTAGTGGGGACTGAAGCTTTCTTT
v_call: TRBV24-1; j_call: TRBJ2-5; clone_size: many; d_call: TRBD2; cdr3_aa: CATSDGTSGTQETQYF; cdr3_nt: TGTGCCACCAGTGACGGGACTAGCGGGACCCAAGAGACCCAGTACTTC
v_call: TRBV7-2; j_call: TRBJ2-7; clone_size: many; d_call: -; cdr3_aa: CASSLVVIHGTDSSEQYF; cdr3_nt: TGTGCCAGCAGCTTAGTAGTCATACACGGGACGGACTCCTCCGAGCAGTACTTC
v_call: TRBV30; j_call: TRBJ2-2; clone_size: -; d_call: -; cdr3_aa: CAWSLTSISGELFF; cdr3_nt: TGTGCCTGGAGTTTGACTAGTATTTCCGGGGAGCTGTTTTTT
v_call: TRBV12-3/TRBV12-4; j_call: TRBJ1-4; clone_size: many; d_call: TRBD1; cdr3_aa: CASSRQGSNEKLFF; cdr3_nt: TGTGCCAGCAGCCGACAGGGCTCTAATGAAAAACTGTTTTTT
v_call: TRBV12-3/TRBV12-4; j_call: TRBJ2-7; clone_size: -; d_call: -; cdr3_aa: CASTQGEGLAEQYF; cdr3_nt: TGTGCCAGCACCCAGGGGGAGGGCCTGGCCGAGCAGTACTTC
v_call: TRBV6-2/TRBV6-3; j_call: TRBJ1-1; clone_size: many; d_call: TRBD1; cdr3_aa: CASSARTGGGTEAFF; cdr3_nt: TGTGCCAGCAGTGCGAGGACAGGGGGCGGCACTGAAGCTTTCTTT
v_call: TRBV9; j_call: TRBJ1-2; clone_size: few; d_call: -; cdr3_aa: CASSVGILWGADLTF; cdr3_nt: TGTGCCAGCAGCGTAGGGATATTGTGGGGGGCGGACCTCACCTTC
v_call: TRBV7-8; j_call: TRBJ2-3; clone_size: -; d_call: -; cdr3_aa: CASNQHPGRLADTQYF; cdr3_nt: TGTGCCAGCAACCAACACCCGGGACGCCTTGCCGATACGCAGTATTTT